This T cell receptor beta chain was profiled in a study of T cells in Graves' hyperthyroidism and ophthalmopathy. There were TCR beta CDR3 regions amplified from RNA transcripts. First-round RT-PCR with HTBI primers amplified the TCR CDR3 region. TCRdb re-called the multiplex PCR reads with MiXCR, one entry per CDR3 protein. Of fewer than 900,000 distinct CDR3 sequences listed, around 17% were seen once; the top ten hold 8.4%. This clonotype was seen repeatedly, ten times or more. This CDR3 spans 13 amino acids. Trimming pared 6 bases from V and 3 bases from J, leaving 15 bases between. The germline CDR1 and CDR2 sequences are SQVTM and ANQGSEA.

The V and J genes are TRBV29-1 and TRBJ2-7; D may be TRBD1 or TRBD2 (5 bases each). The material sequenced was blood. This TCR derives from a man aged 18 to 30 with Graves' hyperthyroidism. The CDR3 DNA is TGCAGCGTATCAAGGGACCGAAACTACGAGCAGTACTTC. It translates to CSVSRDRNYEQYF.